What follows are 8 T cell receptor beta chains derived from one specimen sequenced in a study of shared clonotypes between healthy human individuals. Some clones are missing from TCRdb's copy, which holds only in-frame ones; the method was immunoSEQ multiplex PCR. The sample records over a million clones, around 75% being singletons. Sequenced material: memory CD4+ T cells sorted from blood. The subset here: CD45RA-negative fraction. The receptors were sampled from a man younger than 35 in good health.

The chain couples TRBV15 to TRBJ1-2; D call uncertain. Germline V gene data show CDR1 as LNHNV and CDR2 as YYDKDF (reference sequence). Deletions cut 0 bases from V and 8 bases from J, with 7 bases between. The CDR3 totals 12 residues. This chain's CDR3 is CATSRDFEGYTF. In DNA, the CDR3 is TGTGCCACCAGCAGAGATTTCGAGGGCTACACCTTC.

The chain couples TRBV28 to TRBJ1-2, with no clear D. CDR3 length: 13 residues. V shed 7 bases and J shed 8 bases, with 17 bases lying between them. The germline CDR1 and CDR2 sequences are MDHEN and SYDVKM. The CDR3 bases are TGTGCCAGCACCTCGTCCGAGACGGGGGGCTACACCTTC. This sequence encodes CASTSSETGGYTF.

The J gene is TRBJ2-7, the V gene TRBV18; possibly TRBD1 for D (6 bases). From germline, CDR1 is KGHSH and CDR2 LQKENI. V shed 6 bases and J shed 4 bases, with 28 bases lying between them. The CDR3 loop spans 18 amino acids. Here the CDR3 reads CASSSGTSNKLAAYEQYF. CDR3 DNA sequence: TGTGCCAGCTCGTCCGGGACATCGAACAAGCTAGCTGCTTACGAGCAGTACTTC.

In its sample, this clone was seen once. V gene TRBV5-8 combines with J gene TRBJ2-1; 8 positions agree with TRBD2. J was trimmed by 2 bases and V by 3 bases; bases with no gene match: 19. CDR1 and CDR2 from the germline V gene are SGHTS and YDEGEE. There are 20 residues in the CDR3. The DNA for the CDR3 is TGTGCCAGCAGCTCAGATTACGACACTGGGGGCGGGAGGACCTACAATGAGCAGTTCTTC. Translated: CASSSDYDTGGGRTYNEQFF.

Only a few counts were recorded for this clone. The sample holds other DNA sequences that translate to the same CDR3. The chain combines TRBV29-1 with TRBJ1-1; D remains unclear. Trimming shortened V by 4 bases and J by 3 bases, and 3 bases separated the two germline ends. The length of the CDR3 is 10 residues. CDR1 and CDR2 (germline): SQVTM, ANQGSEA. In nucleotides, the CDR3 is TGCAGCGTTGTCTACACTGAAGCTTTCTTT. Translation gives CSVVYTEAFF.

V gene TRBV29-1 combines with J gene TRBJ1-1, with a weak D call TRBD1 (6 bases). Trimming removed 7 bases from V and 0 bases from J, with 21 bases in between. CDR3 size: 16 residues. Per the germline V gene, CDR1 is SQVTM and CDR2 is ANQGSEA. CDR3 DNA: TGCAGCGCCGGATATTGGGCAGGGGCCTTGAACACTGAAGCTTTCTTT. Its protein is CSAGYWAGALNTEAFF.

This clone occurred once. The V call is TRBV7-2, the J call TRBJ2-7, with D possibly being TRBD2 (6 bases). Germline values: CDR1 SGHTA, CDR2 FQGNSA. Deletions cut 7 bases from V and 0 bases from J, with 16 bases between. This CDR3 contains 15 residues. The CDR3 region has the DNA TGTGCCAGCACAACGTACGCTAGCGCCTCCTACGAGCAGTACTTC. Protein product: CASTTYASASYEQYF.

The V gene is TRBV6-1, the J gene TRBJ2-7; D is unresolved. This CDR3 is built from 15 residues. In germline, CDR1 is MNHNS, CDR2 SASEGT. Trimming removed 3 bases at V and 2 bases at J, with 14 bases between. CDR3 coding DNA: TGTGCCAGCAGTGACGCCCGATTCGAAACCTACGAGCAGTACTTC. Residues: CASSDARFETYEQYF.